The 20 T cell receptor beta chains below come from one sample, sequenced in a study of control samples from healthy donors and cancer patients. Sequencing was performed with immunoSEQ multiplex PCR; in TCRdb, only in-frame clones are kept and a portion is missing. The sample has approximately 120,000 clones, roughly 89% seen once; the top ten hold under 20%. The sequenced sample consisted of blood. Source of these receptors: a woman between 45 and 60 years old in good health.

This clone was seen just once. J is TRBJ2-1 and V is TRBV2; maybe TRBD2 (7 bases). Trimming shortened V by 6 bases and J by 7 bases, and 22 bases separated the two germline ends. Germline loops: CDR1 SNHLY, CDR2 FYNNEI. The CDR3 is 16 residues long. CDR3 DNA sequence: TGTGCCAGCAGCGATTTGGCCGAGGGGGGGTTTAATGAGCAGTTCTTC. This sequence encodes CASSDLAEGGFNEQFF.

The chain is built from TRBV5-4 and TRBJ1-1, with D unclear. Germline V CDR1 and CDR2: SGHNT, YYREEE (reference sequence). CDR3 size: 15 residues. Trimming took 1 base from V and 5 from J, leaving 15 bases between them. The CDR3 DNA reads as TGTGCCAGCAGCTTGCCCAGAACTGGAGGGACTGAAGCTTTCTTT. Its translation: CASSLPRTGGTEAFF.

The chain carries TRBV9 and TRBJ1-5; 7 bases fit TRBD1. CDR3 length equals 14 residues. The V gene's germline CDR1 is SGDLS and CDR2 YYNGEE. Trimming cost V 3 bases and J 4 bases; bases outside gene matches: 4. The DNA of the CDR3 is TGTGCCAGCAGCGAGCAGGGGGAAAATCAGCCCCAGCATTTT. Translating it yields CASSEQGENQPQHF.

The chain is built from TRBV4-1 and TRBJ2-3; D is unclear. V was pared by 1 base and J by 1 base, with 12 bases between. The CDR3 loop spans 16 amino acids. Germline V lookup: CDR1 MGHRA, CDR2 YSYEKL. This CDR3 is CASSQAGLGGTDTQYF. DNA of the CDR3: TGCGCCAGCAGCCAAGCGGGTCTTGGGGGCACAGATACGCAGTATTTT.

The chain uses TRBV4-3 and TRBJ2-4; a possible D gene is TRBD2 (6 bases). V lost 4 bases to trimming and J lost 0 bases, with 25 bases between them. This CDR3 is built from 20 residues. Germline V CDR1 and CDR2: LGHNA, YSLEER. The CDR3 sequence: CASSPATGAGRGLAKNIQYF. CDR3 nucleotides: TGCGCCAGCAGCCCTGCCACCGGTGCTGGGCGGGGACTAGCCAAAAACATTCAGTACTTC.

This rearrangement joins TRBV30 to TRBJ1-3, with 8 bases lining up with TRBD1. J lost 4 bases, V lost 3 bases, and 8 bases had no gene match. The CDR3 covers 15 residues. Germline CDR1 GTSNPN, CDR2 SVGIG (reference sequence). CDR3 protein: CAWRPPDREGNTIYF. The CDR3 DNA is TGTGCCTGGAGACCGCCGGACAGGGAGGGAAACACCATATATTTT. The full variable domain, its missing parts supplied by reference TRBV30 and TRBJ1-3, is SQTIHQWPATLVQPVGSPLSLECTVEGTSNPNLYWYRQAAGRGLQLLFYSVGIGQISSEVPQNLSASRPQDRQFILSSKKLLLSDSGFYLCAWRPPDREGNTIYFGEGSWLTVV.

The chain links TRBV5-1 to TRBJ2-3; 12 bases fit TRBD2. CDR1 is SGHRS and CDR2 is YFSETQ in the germline V gene. The CDR3 is 15 amino acids. The V and J ends lost 4 bases and 6 bases, in that order; junction bases with no gene match: 6. The CDR3 reads CASSRRLAGEDTQYF. CDR3 sequence (DNA): TGCGCCAGCAGCCGTAGACTAGCGGGAGAGGATACGCAGTATTTT.

This chain connects TRBV21-1 to TRBJ1-5; the DNA was not compared with TRBD1, the D call given in the table. TRBV21-1 is described as a pseudogene. CDR3 size: 15 residues. CDR3 DNA: TGTGCCAGCAGCAACAGGGACAGGGCAAATCAGCCCCAGCATTTT. Its translation: CASSNRDRANQPQHF.

The chain has TRBV7-9 and TRBJ2-3; 8 nucleotides match TRBD2. The CDR3 covers 15 residues. The germline V gene encodes CDR1 SEHNR and CDR2 FQNEAQ (reference sequence). J gave up 0 bases and V 5 bases, and 4 bases lay outside the gene matches. Here the CDR3 reads CASSQVAGSTDTQYF. The CDR3 region has the DNA TGTGCCAGCAGCCAGGTAGCGGGGAGCACAGATACGCAGTATTTT.

This sequence joins TRBV21-1 and TRBJ2-7; no check of the table's D call, TRBD2, against the DNA was made. TRBV21-1 is listed as a pseudogene. This CDR3 spans 16 amino acids. The CDR3 here is CASSKVRAGRGNEQYV. As DNA, the CDR3 is TGTGCCAGCAGCAAAGTGAGAGCGGGACGGGGTAACGAGCAGTACGTC.

This chain connects TRBV5-6 to TRBJ2-3, with D possibly matching TRBD2 (6 bases). Per the germline V gene, CDR1 is SGHDT and CDR2 is YYEEEE. The CDR3 consists of 19 residues. V was clipped by 4 bases and J by 0 bases, with 24 bases between them. The CDR3 protein is CASSLDMVVPRGSTDTQYF. As DNA, the CDR3 is TGTGCCAGCAGCCTGGATATGGTCGTTCCGCGGGGAAGCACAGATACGCAGTATTTT.

The CDR3 coding sequence is TGCAGCGTTGAGAGGGCCAGGGGATATACCGGGGAGCTGTTTTTT. Protein sequence: CSVERARGYTGELFF. The chain links TRBV29-1 to TRBJ2-2, with a possible D match to TRBD1 (6 bases). Germline values: CDR1 SQVTM, CDR2 ANQGSEA. The CDR3 extends over 15 amino acids. With 3 bases removed from V and 5 bases from J, the gap between germline ends came to 16 bases.

The rearrangement uses TRBV4-2 and TRBJ2-3, with 7 bases that match TRBD2. This CDR3 region has 15 residues. The germline gives CDR1 LGHNA, CDR2 YNFKEQ. With 3 bases clipped from V and 3 bases from J, the junction kept 6 bases outside the gene matches. The CDR3 spells CASSQSSGYTDTQYF. The CDR3 nucleotides read TGTGCCAGCAGCCAGTCTAGCGGCTATACAGATACGCAGTATTTT.

The V call is TRBV2, the J call TRBJ1-2; a weak D match, TRBD1 (5 bases). CDR3 size: 12 residues. Germline CDR1 is SNHLY and CDR2 is FYNNEI. V lost 6 bases, J lost 7 bases, and 12 bases lay in between. The CDR3 region has the DNA TGTGCCAGCAGCCTTCAGGGTTTTGGCTACACCTTC. This sequence encodes CASSLQGFGYTF. Together with reference TRBV2 and TRBJ1-2, the CDR3 gives the full variable domain: EPEVTQTPSHQVTQMGQEVILRCVPISNHLYFYWYRQILGQKVEFLVSFYNNEISEKSEIFDDQFSVERPDGSNFTLKIRSTKLEDSAMYFCASSLQGFGYTFGSGTRLTVV.

The CDR3, as DNA: TGTGCCAGCAGCTCGGGACTAGCGGGAGCCAATGAGCAGTTCTTC. Protein: CASSSGLAGANEQFF. The chain has TRBV7-3 and TRBJ2-1; 14 positions match TRBD2. Germline V gives CDR1 SGHTA, CDR2 FQGTGA. CDR3 size: 15 residues. The V and J ends lost 4 bases and 6 bases, in that order; junction bases with no gene match: 2.

The V call is TRBV30, the J call TRBJ1-5; D not certain. V was pared by 0 bases and J by 7 bases, with 10 bases between. Germline CDR1 is GTSNPN and CDR2 is SVGIG (reference sequence). The CDR3 is 13 amino acids. The CDR3 DNA reads TGTGCCTGGAGTGTAGGACCCCAGCAGCCCCAGCATTTT. Protein: CAWSVGPQQPQHF.

Notes on this clone: An end of the junction differs from the germline gene, which may be a read error. The CDR3 sequence: CASNQKGSPTDTQYF. In DNA form, the CDR3 reads TGCGCCAGCAATCAAAAGGGCAGTCCCACAGATACGCAGTATTTT. The J gene is TRBJ2-3, the V gene TRBV23-1; D not resolved. TRBV23-1 is noted as an ORF with a role that remains uncertain. CDR3 length: 15 amino acids.

This sequence joins TRBV18 and TRBJ2-2; D might be TRBD1 (5 bases). This CDR3 is 13 amino acids long. CDR1 and CDR2 (germline): KGHSH, LQKENI. V gave up 3 bases and J gave up 4 bases, with 6 bases separating them. Here the CDR3 DNA reads TGTGCCAGCTCACCGCAGGGCACCGGGGAGCTGTTTTTT. Its protein is CASSPQGTGELFF.

V usage is TRBV2 and J usage is TRBJ1-1; D is perhaps TRBD1 (5 bases). Trimming pared 4 bases from V and 1 base from J, leaving 10 bases between. The CDR3 is 14 amino acids. Germline CDR1 reads SNHLY; CDR2 reads FYNNEI. The CDR3 DNA is TGTGCCAGCAGTGTTTGGGGGGGGAACACTGAAGCTTTCTTT. Amino acid sequence: CASSVWGGNTEAFF.

This rearrangement joins TRBV13 to TRBJ2-3; TRBD2 matches at 8 bases. V gave up 6 bases and J gave up 4 bases; unmatched junction bases: 9. Per germline, CDR1 PRHDT and CDR2 FYEKMQ (reference sequence). This CDR3 contains 15 residues. The CDR3 region is CASSYSGSLADTQYF. The CDR3 coding sequence is TGTGCCAGCAGTTACAGCGGGAGTTTGGCAGATACGCAGTATTTT.